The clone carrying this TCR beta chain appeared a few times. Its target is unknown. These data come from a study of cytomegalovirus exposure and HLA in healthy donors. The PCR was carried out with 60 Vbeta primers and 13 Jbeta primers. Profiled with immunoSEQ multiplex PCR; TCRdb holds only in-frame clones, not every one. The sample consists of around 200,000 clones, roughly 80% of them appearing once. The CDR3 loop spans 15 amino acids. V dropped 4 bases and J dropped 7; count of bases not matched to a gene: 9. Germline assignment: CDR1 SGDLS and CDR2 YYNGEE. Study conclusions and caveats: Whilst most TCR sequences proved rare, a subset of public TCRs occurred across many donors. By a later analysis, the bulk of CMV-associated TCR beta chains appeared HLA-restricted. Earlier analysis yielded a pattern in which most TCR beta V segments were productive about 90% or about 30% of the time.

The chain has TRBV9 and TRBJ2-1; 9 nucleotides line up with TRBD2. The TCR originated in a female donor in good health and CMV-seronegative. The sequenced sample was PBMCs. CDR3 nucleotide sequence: TGTGCCAGCAGCCCCCTGGGTAGCGGGGGAAATGAGCAGTTCTTC. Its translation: CASSPLGSGGNEQFF.